Reported below is one TCR beta chain. Its antigen is unknown. These data originate in a study of T-cell memory formation after mild COVID-19. The overall study: Most TCR clusters belonged to a single donor. Study-level findings and limits: There was a balanced CD4/CD8 profile in clones contracting day 15 to 85, and later expanders leaned CD4+. For second-wave clones that peaked at day 37, SARS-CoV-2 specificity went unverified.

5'RACE, which relied on constant-segment primers, yielded TCR alpha and TCR beta cDNA libraries carrying sample barcodes and UMIs. One entry per CDR3 protein results from TCRdb running MiXCR on the 5' RACE reads. The table lists hundreds of thousands of distinct CDR3 sequences, approximately 22% of them singletons, with 21% in the top ten. V lost 4 bases and J lost 9, with 16 bases in between. Germline V gene sequence: CDR1 DFQATT, CDR2 SNEGSKA (reference sequence). This CDR3 region has 13 residues. The sample comprised PBMCs or a T cell subset sorted from them (not recorded which). This clonotype was sampled from a man in his late teens or twenties who had mild COVID-19 (a few samples of this study predate the infection). Cell type and time point are not known. The chain joins TRBV20-1 to TRBJ2-1; tentative D call: TRBD1 (7 bases). CDR3 amino acids: CSANGRGTVEQFF. CDR3 in DNA: TGCAGTGCTAATGGCAGGGGGACTGTTGAGCAGTTCTTC.